This paragraph covers one T cell receptor (beta chain) sequence. The data were taken from a study of cytomegalovirus exposure and HLA in healthy donors. PCR was performed using 60 Vbeta and 13 Jbeta primers. TCRdb's copy holds only in-frame clones and misses some; the assay was immunoSEQ multiplex PCR. The table lists some 110,000 clones, about four fifths of them singletons, with around 4% in the top ten. The CDR3 extends over 14 amino acids. J lost 3 bases, V lost 0 bases, and 2 bases had no gene match. CDR1 SGDLS and CDR2 YYNGEE come from the germline V gene. The sample comprised PBMCs. The gene calls are TRBV9 and TRBJ2-7; 8 bases line up with TRBD2. The TCR comes from a man aged 40-55 years in good health and CMV-seronegative. DNA for the CDR3: TGTGCCAGCAGCGTAGGGGCGGGGGGCTACGAGCAGTACTTC. Encoded protein: CASSVGAGGYEQYF.